The clone carrying this TCR beta chain occurred a few times. TCRdb reanalysed the 5' RACE reads using MiXCR and keeps one entry per CDR3 protein. The sample contains 50,000 to 70,000 distinct CDR3 sequences, 20% of which appear only once. Germline loops: CDR1 MNHNS, CDR2 SASEGT. With V trimmed by 1 base and J by 9 bases, 3 bases remained unmatched. This CDR3 comprises 15 residues. The sorted Tregs were CD4+CD25+CD127-/low cells. This receptor was obtained from a female donor with breast cancer. The sample comprised tumor-infiltrating Tregs sorted from the breast tumor. V and J are TRBV6-1 and TRBJ1-6; 10 bases fit TRBD1. The CDR3 sequence is CASSEGGTGASPLHF. CDR3 nucleotides: TGTGCCAGCAGTGAAGGGGGGACAGGGGCTTCACCCCTCCACTTT.